Below are 24 T cell receptor beta chains sequenced from a single sample in a study of CD8 T cells in ankylosing spondylitis. TCRdb passed the 5' RACE reads through MiXCR, listing each CDR3 protein once. The data show about 140,000 distinct CDR3 sequences, 7% to 10% seen once. Sequenced sample: synovial fluid, either unsorted or a sorted T cell fraction (not recorded which). All receptors come from a male donor with ankylosing spondylitis.

CDR3 protein: CSAHNRGLTEAFF. The CDR3 DNA is TGCAGTGCTCACAACAGGGGGCTTACTGAAGCTTTCTTT. V and J are TRBV20-1 and TRBJ1-1; 9 bases are shared with TRBD1. The V gene's germline CDR1 is DFQATT and CDR2 SNEGSKA (reference sequence). V shed 5 bases and J 5 bases; nucleotides not matched to a gene: 6. CDR3 length equals 13 residues.

The V and J genes are TRBV7-3 and TRBJ1-5; tentatively, D is TRBD1 (6 bases). CDR1 and CDR2 from the germline V gene are SGHTA and FQGTGA. CDR3 length: 14 residues. V gave up 0 bases and J gave up 5 bases, with 8 bases separating them. The CDR3 coding sequence is TGTGCCAGCAGCTTAACAGGGGGAGATCAGCCCCAGCATTTT. Protein sequence: CASSLTGGDQPQHF. The full variable domain, rest sourced from reference TRBV7-3 and TRBJ1-5, is GAGVSQTPSNKVTEKGKYVELRCDPISGHTALYWYRQSLGQGPEFLIYFQGTGAADDSGLPNDRFFAVRPEGSVSTLKIQRTERGDSAVYLCASSLTGGDQPQHFGDGTRLSIL.

Ten or more counts support this clonotype. The chain recombines TRBV7-9 with TRBJ1-1; unclear D gene. Trimming took off 2 bases at V and 4 bases at J, with 5 bases between the two ends. There are 12 residues in the CDR3. The germline gives CDR1 SEHNR, CDR2 FQNEAQ (reference sequence). The DNA of the CDR3 is TGTGCCAGCAGCTTATCTGTCACTGAAGCTTTCTTT. Translated: CASSLSVTEAFF.

Ten or more counts support this clonotype. The V and J genes are TRBV3-1 and TRBJ2-7; tentatively, D is TRBD2 (6 bases). V lost 5 bases to trimming and J lost 3 bases, with 14 bases between them. This CDR3 region has 14 residues. Germline CDR1 and CDR2: LGHDT and YNNKEL (reference sequence). Here the CDR3 reads CASSIRGRNYEQYF. CDR3 coding DNA: TGTGCCAGCAGCATCCGAGGGAGGAACTACGAGCAGTACTTC.

This clonotype appeared many times. This chain connects TRBV7-6 to TRBJ2-1, with TRBD2 matching 7 bases. CDR1 SGHVS and CDR2 FNYEAQ come from the germline V gene. CDR3 length equals 17 residues. With V trimmed by 5 bases and J by 4 bases, 14 bases remained unmatched. CDR3 sequence (DNA): TGTGCCAGCAGCCAGCTTTGGGGCGGGAGTGCGTACAATGAGCAGTTCTTC. Translating it yields CASSQLWGGSAYNEQFF.

This clonotype appeared many times. For the CDR3, the DNA is TGTGCCAGCAGTTTTCACCTAGCGGGAGCTAAAAATGAGCAGTTCTTC. This sequence encodes CASSFHLAGAKNEQFF. The J gene is TRBJ2-1, the V gene TRBV12-3 or TRBV12-4, with TRBD2 matching over 10 bases. This CDR3 spans 16 amino acids. V gave up 3 bases and J gave up 7 bases; unmatched junction bases: 9.

The chain joins TRBV24-1 to TRBJ2-7; D might be TRBD2 (5 bases). V was trimmed by 10 bases and J by 0 bases, leaving 12 bases between them. Germline CDR1 reads KGHDR; CDR2 reads SFDVKD. The CDR3 covers 13 residues. The CDR3 is CATRTGSSYEQYF. In DNA, the CDR3 is TGTGCCACAAGGACTGGGAGCTCCTACGAGCAGTACTTC.

This clonotype was counted ten times or more. The rearrangement joins TRBV7-9 to TRBJ2-7; D ambiguous. Trimming cost V 6 bases and J 7 bases, with 16 bases left between them. Germline V gives CDR1 SEHNR, CDR2 FQNEAQ (reference sequence). This CDR3 is 13 amino acids long. The CDR3 protein is CASRLSQVGEQYF. CDR3 nucleotides: TGTGCCAGCAGACTCAGCCAAGTGGGAGAGCAGTACTTC.

This clonotype was detected many times. The rearrangement uses TRBV5-1 and TRBJ1-2; D not resolved. CDR1 SGHRS and CDR2 YFSETQ come from the germline V gene. The CDR3 runs to 14 residues. Trimming took off 4 bases at V and 1 base at J, with 11 bases between the two ends. The CDR3 bases are TGCGCCAGCAGCACCGAATCCTTTAACTATGGCTACACCTTC. This translates into CASSTESFNYGYTF.

The chain carries TRBV2 and TRBJ2-7; TRBD1 aligns across 8 bases. V shed 7 bases, J shed 3 bases, and the junction held 11 bases outside the gene matches. Per germline, CDR1 SNHLY and CDR2 FYNNEI. This CDR3 has 15 amino acids. Written as DNA, the CDR3 is TGTGCCAGCACCATAACGGGAACAGGGGGCTACGAGCAGTACTTC. Translated: CASTITGTGGYEQYF.

This clonotype was counted many times. The chain couples TRBV5-1 to TRBJ2-3, with 7 positions matching TRBD1. Losses at the gene ends were 1 base for V and 0 bases for J; bases not matched to a gene: 8. CDR1 SGHRS and CDR2 YFSETQ come from the germline V gene. The CDR3 extends over 17 amino acids. CDR3 protein: CASSLIGTATSTDTQYF. The CDR3 DNA reads as TGCGCCAGCAGCTTGATTGGGACAGCGACCAGCACAGATACGCAGTATTTT. The variable domain in full, completed from reference TRBV5-1 and TRBJ2-3, reads KAGVTQTPRYLIKTRGQQVTLSCSPISGHRSVSWYQQTPGQGLQFLFEYFSETQRNKGNFPGRFSGRQFSNSRSEMNVSTLELGDSALYLCASSLIGTATSTDTQYFGPGTRLTVL.

In nucleotides, the CDR3 is TGTGCCAGCAGTTTACGGGCCCTGGGGACCCAGTACTTC. Translated: CASSLRALGTQYF. The chain uses TRBV28 and TRBJ2-5; no firm D call. This CDR3 spans 13 amino acids. V lost 2 bases, J lost 7 bases, and 11 bases lay in between. Germline V gives CDR1 MDHEN, CDR2 SYDVKM.

This clonotype was picked up a small number of times. The rearrangement joins TRBV11-2 to TRBJ1-1, with 8 bases aligning to TRBD1. Germline CDR1 is SGHAT and CDR2 is FQNNGV. This CDR3 contains 12 residues. The V gene end was trimmed by 5 bases and the J gene end by 7 bases; junction bases not matched to a gene: 3. CDR3 DNA: TGTGCCAGCAGCCGGACAGGGTTTGAAGCTTTCTTT. Translated, it gives CASSRTGFEAFF.

The rearrangement links TRBV4-2 to TRBJ2-2; no definite D call. The CDR3 extends over 16 amino acids. Germline CDR1 and CDR2: LGHNA and YNFKEQ. V was cut by 5 bases and J by 4 bases, with 17 bases left in between. For the CDR3, the DNA is TGTGCCAGCAGCGAAAGACCGTCCCAAGCCACCGGGGAGCTGTTTTTT. It encodes CASSERPSQATGELFF.

The rearrangement links TRBV5-1 to TRBJ2-2; 14 bases match TRBD2. CDR1 is SGHRS and CDR2 is YFSETQ in the germline V gene. The CDR3 sequence is 16 residues long. J gave up 4 bases and V 4 bases, and 3 bases lay outside the gene matches. CDR3 region: CASSTGTSGGTGELFF. The CDR3 nucleotides read TGCGCCAGCAGCACTGGGACTAGCGGGGGCACCGGGGAGCTGTTTTTT.

This chain connects TRBV5-4 to TRBJ1-2; D not certain. V dropped 0 bases and J dropped 0 bases, with 6 bases sitting between them. This CDR3 has 14 amino acids. Germline lookup yields CDR1 SGHNT and CDR2 YYREEE (reference sequence). CDR3 loop: CASSLATANYGYTF. The CDR3 DNA reads TGTGCCAGCAGCTTGGCGACGGCTAACTATGGCTACACCTTC.

V usage is TRBV28 and J usage is TRBJ2-7, with a possible D match to TRBD1 (6 bases). Between the trimmed V and J ends, which lost 7 bases and 0 bases, there was a span of 19 bases. The V gene's germline CDR1 is MDHEN and CDR2 SYDVKM. The CDR3 is made up of 16 amino acids. The CDR3 sequence: CASKGEQGSDSYEQYF. The CDR3 bases are TGTGCCAGCAAGGGGGAACAGGGAAGCGACTCCTACGAGCAGTACTTC.

This clonotype was detected only a few times. The chain joins TRBV15 to TRBJ2-2, with TRBD1 matching over 11 bases. V shed 1 base, J shed 9 bases, and the junction held 7 bases outside the gene matches. Germline V CDR1 and CDR2: LNHNV, YYDKDF (reference sequence). This CDR3 comprises 16 residues. CDR3 DNA sequence: TGTGCCACCAGCAGAGCCCTGGGACAGGGGGACCGGGAGCTGTTTTTT. It codes for CATSRALGQGDRELFF.

V gene TRBV15 combines with J gene TRBJ2-7; D remains unclear. From germline, CDR1 is LNHNV and CDR2 YYDKDF (reference sequence). The V and J ends lost 3 bases and 4 bases respectively, with 10 bases between them. The CDR3 covers 13 residues. CDR3 protein: CATSRGASYEQYF. The CDR3 coding sequence is TGTGCCACCAGCAGGGGTGCCTCGTACGAGCAGTACTTC.

The chain uses TRBV10-2 and TRBJ2-5, with 10 bases matching TRBD1. Trimming cost V 10 bases and J 4 bases; bases outside gene matches: 9. The CDR3 has 14 residues. The germline V gene has CDR1 WSHSY and CDR2 SAAADI. The CDR3 nucleotides are TGCGCCACCCTGGACAGGGGGGGTGGAGAGACCCAGTACTTC. Translating it yields CATLDRGGGETQYF.

This clonotype has a handful of counts. The rearrangement joins TRBV24-1 to TRBJ1-2; D is undetermined. The ends were cut back, 0 bases at V and 3 bases at J, with 13 bases in the middle. The germline V gene has CDR1 KGHDR and CDR2 SFDVKD. The CDR3 length is 16 residues. The CDR3, as DNA: TGTGCCACCAGTGATTTGCCCGCCCGGGCCTACTATGGCTACACCTTC. Protein sequence: CATSDLPARAYYGYTF.

In its sample, this clonotype is medium-sized. This chain joins TRBV6-5 and TRBJ1-4; no definite D call. V lost 6 bases and J lost 8, with 13 bases in between. Germline lookup yields CDR1 MNHEY and CDR2 SVGAGI. The CDR3 has 13 residues. The chain's CDR3 is CASRPLEWEKLFF. The CDR3 bases are TGTGCCAGCAGACCTCTAGAATGGGAAAAACTGTTTTTT.

This clonotype was detected many times. The V call is TRBV20-1, the J call TRBJ2-3, with D possibly called TRBD1 or TRBD2 (6 bases each). Germline V gene data show CDR1 as DFQATT and CDR2 as SNEGSKA (reference sequence). CDR3 length equals 14 residues. The V end was cut by 5 bases, the J end by 0 bases, with 12 bases between. CDR3 coding DNA: TGCAGTGCTCTGGGGGGCGCTAGCACAGATACGCAGTATTTT. It specifies CSALGGASTDTQYF.

The gene calls are TRBV6-2 or TRBV6-3 and TRBJ2-7, with D possibly matching TRBD1 (5 bases). CDR1 is MNHEY and CDR2 is SVGEGT in the germline V gene. The CDR3 sequence is 12 residues long. Trimming stripped 3 bases from V and 4 bases from J, with 7 bases between. CDR3 residues: CASSYRGYEQYF. The DNA for the CDR3 is TGTGCCAGCAGTTATAGGGGATACGAGCAGTACTTC.